These 17 T cell receptor beta chains share one sample of origin, sequenced in a study of blood T cell repertoires in COVID-19. Measured with immunoSEQ multiplex PCR; TCRdb has only the in-frame clones, and not every one. The table lists fewer than 350,000 clones, about 87% of them singletons. Sequenced material: peripheral blood. These receptor sequences come from a man under 40 with COVID-19, enrolled during active disease.

V and J are TRBV2 and TRBJ1-6; possible D gene TRBD1, 6 bases. Trimming took 2 bases from V and 5 from J, leaving 10 bases between them. The CDR3 length is 15 residues. Germline V CDR1 and CDR2: SNHLY, FYNNEI. CDR3 DNA sequence: TGTGCCAGCAGTGAAAGGGGGGGGCATAATTCACCCCTCCACTTT. It encodes CASSERGGHNSPLHF.

The V and J genes are TRBV4-3 and TRBJ2-1, with D possibly being TRBD2 (6 bases). Germline V gene lookup returns CDR1 LGHNA and CDR2 YSLEER. The CDR3 covers 17 residues. V dropped 0 bases and J dropped 0 bases, with 12 bases sitting between them. The CDR3 nucleotides read TGCGCCAGCAGCCAAGATGGGACCGGGAGCTCCTACAATGAGCAGTTCTTC. It encodes CASSQDGTGSSYNEQFF.

This chain connects TRBV24-1 to TRBJ2-6, with TRBD1 matching over 9 bases. The germline V gene has CDR1 KGHDR and CDR2 SFDVKD. This CDR3 comprises 22 residues. The V gene end was trimmed by 1 base and the J gene end by 0 bases; junction bases not matched to a gene: 15. The CDR3 spells CATSDLIGTPGQGYSGANVLTF. The CDR3, as DNA: TGTGCCACCAGTGATTTAATTGGTACACCGGGACAGGGTTACTCTGGGGCCAACGTCCTGACTTTC.

In this sample, this clone turned up once. The chain couples TRBV12-3 or TRBV12-4 to TRBJ1-2; D gene uncertain. The length of the CDR3 is 13 residues. Deletions cut 1 base from V and 7 bases from J, with 10 bases between. This chain's CDR3 is CASSLGGNGGYTF. The CDR3 nucleotides read TGTGCCAGCAGTTTAGGAGGGAACGGTGGCTACACCTTC.

The V call is TRBV27, the J call TRBJ1-1, with TRBD1 matching over 8 bases. The CDR3 has 20 amino acids. CDR1 is MNHEY, CDR2 SMNVEV, per germline (reference sequence). V lost 0 bases, J lost 5 bases, and 20 bases stayed unmatched. CDR3 region: CASSLSWRFSGGKGWTEAFF. DNA for the CDR3: TGTGCCAGCAGTTTATCGTGGAGGTTTTCAGGGGGCAAGGGTTGGACTGAAGCTTTCTTT.

The chain is built from TRBV5-1 and TRBJ2-1; TRBD2 matches 16 bases. Germline V CDR1 and CDR2: SGHRS, YFSETQ. V lost 1 base and J lost 0; bases outside the gene matches: 7. The CDR3 extends over 20 amino acids. CDR3 in DNA: TGCGCCAGCAGCTTGTTCGGGACTAGCGGGAGGGATGGCTCCTACAATGAGCAGTTCTTC. This sequence encodes CASSLFGTSGRDGSYNEQFF.

The gene calls are TRBV3-1 (or the pseudogene TRBV3-2) and TRBJ2-3; 8 nucleotides align to TRBD2. The CDR3 totals 14 residues. The germline V gene encodes CDR1 LGHDT and CDR2 YNNKEL (reference sequence). With V trimmed by 3 bases and J by 5 bases, 4 bases remained unmatched. In DNA form, the CDR3 reads TGTGCCAGCAGCCAGAGGGCGGGGGGAGATACGCAGTATTTT. Translated, it gives CASSQRAGGDTQYF.

Only one count was recorded for this clone. The J gene is TRBJ2-1, the V gene TRBV24-1, with 8 nucleotides matching TRBD2. This CDR3 spans 14 amino acids. CDR1 is KGHDR, CDR2 SFDVKD, per germline. V was pared by 5 bases and J by 3 bases, with 2 bases of the junction left unmatched. The CDR3: CATSGGGNYNEQFF. CDR3 nucleotide sequence: TGTGCCACCAGTGGCGGGGGGAACTACAATGAGCAGTTCTTC.

The chain combines TRBV24-1 with TRBJ1-2, with 7 bases that match TRBD1. Germline CDR1 is KGHDR and CDR2 is SFDVKD. The CDR3 extends over 13 amino acids. Trimming cost V 5 bases and J 6 bases; bases outside gene matches: 5. The chain's CDR3 is CATSGQGLDGYTF. The CDR3 DNA is TGTGCCACCAGTGGACAGGGTTTAGATGGCTACACCTTC.

The J gene is TRBJ1-6, the V gene TRBV11-2; TRBD1 agrees at 8 bases. The CDR3 covers 14 residues. Germline assignment: CDR1 SGHAT and CDR2 FQNNGV. Trimming cost V 3 bases and J 9 bases; bases outside gene matches: 4. This CDR3 is CASSLGDRLSPLHF. The CDR3 DNA sequence: TGTGCCAGCAGCTTGGGGGACAGGCTTTCACCCCTCCACTTT. Looking up the rest from reference TRBV11-2 and TRBJ1-6 gives the full variable domain: EAGVAQSPRYKIIEKRQSVAFWCNPISGHATLYWYQQILGQGPKLLIQFQNNGVVDDSQLPKDRFSAERLKGVDSTLKIQPAKLEDSAVYLCASSLGDRLSPLHFGNGTRLTVT.

The chain links TRBV7-9 to TRBJ2-7; 8 bases fit TRBD1. The CDR3 has 13 amino acids. Germline trimming cut 5 bases from V and 5 bases from J; bases unmatched to any gene: 5. The germline CDR1 and CDR2 sequences are SEHNR and FQNEAQ (reference sequence). CDR3 amino acids: CASSRTGPNEQYF. The CDR3 DNA reads as TGTGCCAGCAGCCGGACAGGGCCCAACGAGCAGTACTTC.

This rearrangement joins TRBV24-1 to TRBJ2-5; a possible D gene is TRBD2 (5 bases). V was clipped by 5 bases and J by 5 bases, with 17 bases between them. The germline CDR1 and CDR2 sequences are KGHDR and SFDVKD. This CDR3 comprises 15 residues. DNA for the CDR3: TGTGCCACCAGTGCTGCTGGAGGTGTAGGGGAGACCCAGTACTTC. Its translation: CATSAAGGVGETQYF.

This chain links TRBV5-1 with TRBJ2-2; TRBD1 matches at 7 bases. Germline-derived CDR1 and CDR2 are SGHRS and YFSETQ. The CDR3 contains 14 residues. J was trimmed by 0 bases and V by 4 bases; bases with no gene match: 0. CDR3 sequence (DNA): TGCGCCAGCAGCGGGACAGCGAACACCGGGGAGCTGTTTTTT. Translated: CASSGTANTGELFF.

DNA of the CDR3: TGTGCCAGCAGTCCGGGACAGGCGGGGTTCGAGCAGTACTTC. It translates to CASSPGQAGFEQYF. This chain connects TRBV6-5 to TRBJ2-7, with TRBD1 matching over 8 bases. With V trimmed by 5 bases and J by 6 bases, 9 bases remained unmatched. The CDR3 sequence is 14 residues long. Germline V lookup: CDR1 MNHEY, CDR2 SVGAGI.

This clone was recorded only once. This chain joins TRBV7-8 and TRBJ2-2; 9 bases map to TRBD2. There are 16 residues in the CDR3. With V trimmed by 1 base and J by 5 bases, 5 bases remained unmatched. Germline V gene sequence: CDR1 SGHVS, CDR2 FQNEAQ. The CDR3 reads CASSLGAGGRTGELFF. The CDR3, as DNA: TGTGCCAGCAGCTTAGGAGCGGGGGGCCGAACCGGGGAGCTGTTTTTT.

This chain connects TRBV3-1 (or the pseudogene TRBV3-2) to TRBJ1-6; D is uncertain. With 4 bases removed from V and 10 bases from J, the gap between germline ends came to 17 bases. From germline, CDR1 is LGHDT and CDR2 YNNKEL (reference sequence). There are 15 residues in the CDR3. CDR3 sequence (DNA): TGTGCCAGCAGCCTACCCACTCAAAGCAAATCACCCCTCCACTTT. Amino acid sequence: CASSLPTQSKSPLHF.

The rearrangement joins TRBV5-6 to TRBJ1-1, with D possibly matching TRBD1 (6 bases). Germline CDR1 and CDR2: SGHDT and YYEEEE. The CDR3 runs to 15 residues. Trimming pared 1 base from V and 1 base from J, leaving 11 bases between. The CDR3 reads CASSLFGGPNTEAFF. The CDR3 DNA reads TGTGCCAGCAGCTTGTTCGGGGGGCCGAACACTGAAGCTTTCTTT.